This is a list of T cell receptor beta chains from one sample in a study of T cell responses to AZD1222 COVID-19 vaccine. The method was immunoSEQ multiplex PCR; TCRdb's version includes in-frame clones alone and lacks a portion of them. The table records about 190,000 clones, 90% to 95% of them present only once. The material was peripheral blood, obtained 28 days after the second dose of the MenACWY control vaccine. The receptor set was obtained from an adult who received the MenACWY meningococcal vaccine as a control. CDR3s include the opening cysteine and the closing phenylalanine or tryptophan. The D gene is left open where the match is weak. Size values are once, few and many counts, or a class for expanded clones, and some rows have none.

j_call: TRBJ1-1
d_call: .
clone_size: .
v_call: TRBV19
cdr3_nt: TGTGCCAGTACCCGGAGTGTAAGCCAGGGGATGAACACTGAAGCTTTCTTT
cdr3_aa: CASTRSVSQGMNTEAFF

j_call: TRBJ1-5
d_call: .
clone_size: .
v_call: TRBV3-1/TRBV3-2
cdr3_nt: TGTGCCAGCAGCCTCTCGGGGGAGAATCAGCCCCAGCATTTT
cdr3_aa: CASSLSGENQPQHF

j_call: TRBJ1-4
d_call: .
clone_size: once
v_call: TRBV9
cdr3_nt: TGTGCCAGCAGCGTAGCGGCACAGGGAGGAGAAAAACTGTTTTTT
cdr3_aa: CASSVAAQGGEKLFF

j_call: TRBJ1-2
d_call: TRBD1
clone_size: .
v_call: TRBV10-3
cdr3_nt: TGTGCCATCAGTCAAAGACAGGGAGACTATGGCTACACCTTC
cdr3_aa: CAISQRQGDYGYTF

j_call: TRBJ2-1
d_call: .
clone_size: .
v_call: TRBV4-2
cdr3_nt: TGTGCCAGCAGCCAAGCAGGGACCAGCTACAATGAGCAGTTCTTC
cdr3_aa: CASSQAGTSYNEQFF

j_call: TRBJ2-7
d_call: .
clone_size: .
v_call: TRBV2
cdr3_nt: TGTGCCAGCAGTGACTTCTCCTACGAGCAGTACTTC
cdr3_aa: CASSDFSYEQYF

j_call: TRBJ2-5
d_call: .
clone_size: .
v_call: TRBV7-7
cdr3_nt: TGTGCCAGCAGCCGAACAGGGACCCAAGAGACCCAGTACTTC
cdr3_aa: CASSRTGTQETQYF

j_call: TRBJ2-7
d_call: .
clone_size: .
v_call: TRBV18
cdr3_nt: TGTGCCAGCTCACCACAAATCGGGGGGCGGAACGAGCAGTACTTC
cdr3_aa: CASSPQIGGRNEQYF

j_call: TRBJ1-1
d_call: .
clone_size: .
v_call: TRBV15
cdr3_nt: TGTGCCACCAGCAGACTAAGTCCCACTGAAGCTTTCTTT
cdr3_aa: CATSRLSPTEAFF

j_call: TRBJ2-1
d_call: .
clone_size: .
v_call: TRBV12-5
cdr3_nt: TGTGCTAGTGGCCCACCAGTAACGGGGGAATACAATGAGCAGTTCTTC
cdr3_aa: CASGPPVTGEYNEQFF

j_call: TRBJ2-7
d_call: .
clone_size: .
v_call: TRBV29-1
cdr3_nt: TGCAGCGTTGAAGATTGGGGCAGGGCAGACTACGAGCAGTACTTC
cdr3_aa: CSVEDWGRADYEQYF

j_call: TRBJ2-1
d_call: TRBD2
clone_size: .
v_call: TRBV28
cdr3_nt: TGTGCCAGCAGTTCAGGACTAGCGGGAGCGAATGAGCAGTTCTTC
cdr3_aa: CASSSGLAGANEQFF

j_call: TRBJ1-6
d_call: .
clone_size: .
v_call: TRBV2
cdr3_nt: TGTGCCAGCAGTGAATTGGACACGGATTCACCCCTCCACTTT
cdr3_aa: CASSELDTDSPLHF

j_call: TRBJ1-6
d_call: TRBD1
clone_size: .
v_call: TRBV7-8
cdr3_nt: TGTGCCAGCAGCTCCGGGACAGATAATTCACCCCTCCACTTT
cdr3_aa: CASSSGTDNSPLHF

j_call: TRBJ2-7
d_call: .
clone_size: .
v_call: TRBV27
cdr3_nt: TGTGCCAGCTCTTTTAGGGGGGCGGAGACCTACGAGCAGTACTTC
cdr3_aa: CASSFRGAETYEQYF

j_call: TRBJ2-7
d_call: .
clone_size: .
v_call: TRBV19
cdr3_nt: TGTGCCAGTAGTATAGATGGGACCCTGACCTACGAGCAGTACTTC
cdr3_aa: CASSIDGTLTYEQYF

j_call: TRBJ2-5
d_call: .
clone_size: .
v_call: TRBV3-1/TRBV3-2
cdr3_nt: TGTGCCAGCAGCCAAGGAGAGACAGAGACCCAGTACTTC
cdr3_aa: CASSQGETETQYF

j_call: TRBJ1-6
d_call: TRBD1
clone_size: .
v_call: TRBV18
cdr3_nt: TGTGCCAGCTCACCAGGGGGACAGGGTACCTCACCCCTCCACTTT
cdr3_aa: CASSPGGQGTSPLHF

j_call: TRBJ2-7
d_call: .
clone_size: .
v_call: TRBV28
cdr3_nt: TGTGCCAGCAGTTTCCCCAGGCAGGGTGGATACGAGCAGTACTTC
cdr3_aa: CASSFPRQGGYEQYF

j_call: TRBJ2-3
d_call: .
clone_size: .
v_call: TRBV9
cdr3_nt: TGTGCCAGCAGCGTAAGACCGACAACCACAGATACGCAGTATTTT
cdr3_aa: CASSVRPTTTDTQYF

j_call: TRBJ2-3
d_call: .
clone_size: .
v_call: TRBV14
cdr3_nt: TGTGCCAGCAGCCCCCGGCGGGTACCAGTGGCAGATACGCAGTATTTT
cdr3_aa: CASSPRRVPVADTQYF

j_call: TRBJ2-1
d_call: .
clone_size: .
v_call: TRBV24-1
cdr3_nt: TGTGCCACCAGCCTTAGGAACAATGAGCAGTTCTTC
cdr3_aa: CATSLRNNEQFF

j_call: TRBJ2-7
d_call: TRBD2
clone_size: .
v_call: TRBV15
cdr3_nt: TGTGCCACCAGCCCGGGCGGGAGCAGCCACGAGCAGTACTTC
cdr3_aa: CATSPGGSSHEQYF

j_call: TRBJ2-7
d_call: TRBD1
clone_size: once
v_call: TRBV6-5
cdr3_nt: TGTGCCAGCAGTCCCCGGGACAGTGGTCCCTACGAGCAGTACTTC
cdr3_aa: CASSPRDSGPYEQYF